The text below deals with one TCR beta chain. The antigen remains undetermined. At one end the junction does not follow the germline gene, possibly because of a read error. This sample was included in a study of post-analysis software for immune sequencing data. Background on the study: Disease courses included relapsing-remitting, secondary progressive and progressive-relapsing multiple sclerosis.

Study-wide points: The study found TRBV5-6, TRBV5-1 and TRBV20-1 among several TRBV segments more frequent in patients than controls. Samples from a shared batch, those prepared together, strongly co-clustered by F measure. There was significantly lower normalized Chao1 diversity in multiple sclerosis patients than in controls.

Sequencing libraries made from TCR beta cDNA carried unique molecular identifiers. Some 540,000 cDNA molecules were obtained from around 1 to 10 million T cells. TCRdb itself ran the PCR reads through MiXCR, one entry per CDR3 protein. The table includes 350,000 to 500,000 distinct CDR3 sequences, less than 40% detected once. From germline, CDR1 is MDHEN and CDR2 SYDVKM. The CDR3 length is 15 residues. The chain couples TRBV28 to TRBJ2-5, with no clear D. This sequence originates from a girl aged 2-15 years with multiple sclerosis. What was sequenced was blood. The CDR3 loop is CASSEQVTYQETRYF. CDR3 DNA: TGTGCCAGCAGTGAGCAGGTGACTTACCAAGAGACCCGGTACTTC.